Below, 3 T cell receptor beta chains from the same sample are listed, as sequenced in a study of cytomegalovirus exposure and HLA in healthy donors. PCR primers comprised 60 Vbeta and 13 Jbeta primers. Sequencing used immunoSEQ multiplex PCR; TCRdb keeps in-frame clones, though not all of them. Among about 20,000 clones listed, over 65% were seen once. The sample taken for sequencing was PBMCs. These receptors were taken from a man between 60 and 75 years old in good health and CMV-seronegative.

This clone has a single count. J is TRBJ1-1 and V is TRBV2; D perhaps matches TRBD1 (5 bases). V was clipped by 7 bases and J by 4 bases, with 16 bases between them. Germline assignment: CDR1 SNHLY and CDR2 FYNNEI. This CDR3 region has 14 residues. CDR3 protein: CASTSRGYGTEAFF. The CDR3 DNA reads TGTGCCAGCACCAGCCGGGGGTATGGCACTGAAGCTTTCTTT.

The rearrangement uses TRBV7-9 and TRBJ2-7, with D possibly being TRBD1 (6 bases). The CDR3 sequence is 12 residues long. The V and J ends lost 5 bases and 9 bases respectively, with 14 bases between them. Per the germline V gene, CDR1 is SEHNR and CDR2 is FQNEAQ (reference sequence). The CDR3 reads CASSANRVGQYF. CDR3 in DNA: TGTGCCAGCAGCGCCAACAGGGTGGGGCAGTACTTC. Together with reference TRBV7-9 and TRBJ2-7, the CDR3 gives the full variable domain: DTGVSQNPRHKITKRGQNVTFRCDPISEHNRLYWYRQTLGQGPEFLTYFQNEAQLEKSRLLSDRFSAERPKGSFSTLEIQRTEQGDSAMYLCASSANRVGQYFGPGTRLTVT.

This chain connects TRBV7-2 to TRBJ1-1; possible D gene TRBD1, 5 bases. The V and J ends lost 3 bases and 2 bases respectively, with 7 bases between them. The CDR3 spans 13 residues. Germline CDR1 and CDR2: SGHTA and FQGNSA. CDR3 in amino acids: CASSLQGNTEAFF. DNA for the CDR3: TGTGCCAGCAGCTTGCAGGGTAACACTGAAGCTTTCTTT.